The text below deals with one T cell receptor beta chain. Its antigen is not identified. The source of the sample is a study of T cells expressing NK-cell markers. Study details: Repertoire data for TCR beta were derived from sorted T cells (CD3+CD56+NKG2C+, CD3+CD56+NKG2C- and CD3+CD56-NKG2C+). Study-wide results and limits: Whether expanded NKG2C-expressing T cell clones recognize HCMV is unknown.

Per germline, CDR1 SGDLS and CDR2 YYNGEE. The CDR3 runs to 14 residues. The TCR beta cDNA came from 5'RACE template switching with UMIs. TCRdb re-called the 5' RACE reads and shows each CDR3 protein once, DNA omitted. The listing records fewer than 550,000 distinct CDR3 sequences. The gene calls are TRBV9 and TRBJ2-1; TCRdb's D call of TRBD1 is untestable without DNA. Material for sequencing was blood T cells: a sorted CD56 or NKG2C T cell subset, CD4+ or CD8+ T cells, or bulk PBMC T cells (not recorded which). The origin of this receptor is a woman in her fifties or sixties in good health. CDR3 sequence: CASSVGAGGYEQFF.